This TCR beta chain originates from a study of control samples from healthy donors and cancer patients (dated by TCRdb to 2018 to 2020). Points on this clone: Its antigen remains undetermined. Base qualities are missing; no much larger clone stands one base away.

The library relied on the immunoSEQ multiplex PCR assay. This immuneACCESS table, as held by TCRdb, lists in-frame sequences with V and J called but not all clones. Of the missing ones, under half trace to an unresolved V gene in checked studies; the others have no known cause. The sample table records 40,000 to 60,000 clones; approximately 86% of these occur just once. Jointly, the top ten make up about 3% of the sample. V is cut back by 6 bases and J by 4 bases, with 9 bases in the junction unmatched. CDR1 and CDR2, looked up from the germline V gene (reference sequence), are LNHDA and SQIVND. The CDR3 sequence holds 16 residues, the cysteine and phenylalanine included. Only the CDR3 DNA is retained, 48 bases long and in frame from the first base.

The sequenced material came from PBMCs. This TCR derives from a woman aged 45-60 years with lung cancer. Recombination joined TRBV19 with TRBJ1-5; 10 bases in the middle match TRBD1. The CDR3: CASRKGQGNGNQPQHF. The DNA reads as follows: TGTGCCAGTAGAAAGGGACAGGGGAATGGGAATCAGCCCCAGCATTTT.